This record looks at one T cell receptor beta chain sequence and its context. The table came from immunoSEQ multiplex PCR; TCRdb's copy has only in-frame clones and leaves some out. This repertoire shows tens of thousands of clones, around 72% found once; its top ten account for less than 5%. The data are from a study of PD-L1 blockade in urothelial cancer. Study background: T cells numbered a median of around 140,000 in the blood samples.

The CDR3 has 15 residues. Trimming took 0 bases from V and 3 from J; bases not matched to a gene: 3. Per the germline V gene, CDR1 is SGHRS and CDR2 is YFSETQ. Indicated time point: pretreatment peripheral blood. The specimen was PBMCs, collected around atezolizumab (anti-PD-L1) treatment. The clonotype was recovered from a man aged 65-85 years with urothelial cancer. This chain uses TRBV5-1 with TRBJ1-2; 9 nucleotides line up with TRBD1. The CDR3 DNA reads TGCGCCAGCAGCTTGGTGGGACAGGGTCACTATGGCTACACCTTC. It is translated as CASSLVGQGHYGYTF.